A single T cell receptor (beta chain) is shown here with its context. Its cognate antigen is unknown. These data are taken from a study of cytomegalovirus exposure and HLA in healthy donors. About the study: As an earlier analysis found, 180 million or so T cells yielded approximately 110 million unique TCR beta sequences. Study conclusions and caveats: A later analysis reportedly found that, within productive TCRs, an Asian-associated ancestry cluster had fewer N-insertions than the mean observed across the roughly 670 donors. Both high specificity and high sensitivity reportedly marked the classifier's diagnosis of cytomegalovirus status.

Primers for the PCR totalled 60 Vbeta and 13 Jbeta. TCRdb keeps only in-frame clones here, not all; method: immunoSEQ multiplex PCR. Of approximately 140,000 clones in the sample, roughly three quarters were seen once. From germline, CDR1 is SEHNR and CDR2 FQNEAQ (reference sequence). The CDR3 spans 16 residues. V was pared by 1 base and J by 7 bases, with 6 bases of the junction left unmatched. The genes are TRBV7-9 and TRBJ1-4; TRBD1 matches at 10 bases. Sequences were obtained from PBMCs. The TCR sequence derives from a male donor in good health and CMV-seronegative. CDR3 amino acids: CASSLGGTGDREKLFF. In DNA, the CDR3 is TGTGCCAGCAGCTTAGGGGGGACAGGGGATCGTGAAAAACTGTTTTTT.